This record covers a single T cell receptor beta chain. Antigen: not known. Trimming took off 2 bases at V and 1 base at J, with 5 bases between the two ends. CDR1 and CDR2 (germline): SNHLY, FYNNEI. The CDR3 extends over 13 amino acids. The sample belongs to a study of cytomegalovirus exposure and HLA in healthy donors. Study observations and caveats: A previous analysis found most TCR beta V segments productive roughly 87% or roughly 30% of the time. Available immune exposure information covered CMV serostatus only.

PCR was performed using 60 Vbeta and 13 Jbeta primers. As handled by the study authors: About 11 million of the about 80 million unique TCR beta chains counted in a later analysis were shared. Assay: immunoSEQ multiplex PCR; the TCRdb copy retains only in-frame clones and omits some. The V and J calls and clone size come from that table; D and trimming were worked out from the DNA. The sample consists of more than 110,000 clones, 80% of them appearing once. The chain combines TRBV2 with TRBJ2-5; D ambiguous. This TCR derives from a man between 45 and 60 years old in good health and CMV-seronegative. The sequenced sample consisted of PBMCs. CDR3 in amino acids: CASSELAQETQYF. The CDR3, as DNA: TGTGCCAGCAGTGAACTGGCCCAAGAGACCCAGTACTTC.